Detailed here is one TCR beta chain. Clones were read by immunoSEQ multiplex PCR, and TCRdb kept only the in-frame ones, dropping some. Seen here are around 140,000 clones, more than 90% observed once, and the top ten hold 1.5% to 2%. The record originates from a study of T cell responses to AZD1222 COVID-19 vaccine. Trimming took off 0 bases at V and 3 bases at J, with 9 bases between the two ends. There are 14 residues in the CDR3. The germline CDR1 and CDR2 sequences are SGDLS and YYNGEE. Specimen: peripheral blood, collected on day 0 of AZD1222 vaccination. This chain joins TRBV9 and TRBJ1-1, with D uncertain. The TCR sequence derives from an adult in good health. Here the CDR3 DNA reads TGTGCCAGCAGCGTAGGAGGGTGGGACACTGAAGCTTTCTTT. It is translated as CASSVGGWDTEAFF. The whole variable domain, filled in from reference TRBV9 and TRBJ1-1, reads DSGVTQTPKHLITATGQRVTLRCSPRSGDLSVYWYQQSLDQGLQFLIQYYNGEERAKGNILERFSAQQFPDLHSELNLSSLELGDSALYFCASSVGGWDTEAFFGQGTRLTVV.